These 21 T cell receptor beta chains share one sample of origin, sequenced in a study of technical replicates of blood from a few donors. Libraries were prepared by immunoSEQ multiplex PCR; TCRdb keeps only in-frame clonotypes and omits some of them. Of fewer than 90,000 clones in the sample, roughly 90% were seen once. Sequences were obtained from T cells isolated from PBMCs. These TCRs come from a human donor in good health.

CDR3 coding DNA: TGTGCCAGCAGCAAAGTTCGTTCGAAGGATGGAGACACCGGGGAGCTGTTTTTT. Residues: CASSKVRSKDGDTGELFF. V is TRBV21-1 and J is TRBJ2-2; the D call in the table, TRBD2, was not verified against the DNA. TRBV21-1 is tagged as a pseudogene. The CDR3 is 18 residues long.

This clone occurred a few times. The chain is built from TRBV27 and TRBJ2-1; perhaps TRBD2 as D (5 bases). Germline V gene lookup returns CDR1 MNHEY and CDR2 SMNVEV (reference sequence). The CDR3 sequence is 15 residues long. V lost 7 bases and J 3 bases, leaving 16 bases between the germline ends. The CDR3 DNA follows: TGTGCCAGCAAGGCGGAGGAGCTTTTCTACAATGAGCAGTTCTTC. As protein: CASKAEELFYNEQFF.

The rearrangement links TRBV29-1 to TRBJ2-7, with D possibly TRBD2 on 6 matching bases. The CDR3 is 13 amino acids. V was clipped by 4 bases and J by 0 bases, with 10 bases between them. Germline V lookup: CDR1 SQVTM, CDR2 ANQGSEA. The DNA for the CDR3 is TGCAGCGTTGCGGGAGCTAGCTCCTACGAGCAGTACTTC. The encoded protein is CSVAGASSYEQYF.

CDR3 nucleotide sequence: TGCAGCGCCAGGGTGTACAATGAGCAGTTCTTC. Translating gives CSARVYNEQFF. This chain uses TRBV29-1 with TRBJ2-1, with D possibly TRBD1 on 5 matching bases. V gave up 7 bases and J gave up 4 bases, with 8 bases separating them. This CDR3 is 11 amino acids long. Germline CDR1 is SQVTM and CDR2 is ANQGSEA.

The CDR3 DNA is TGTGCCAGCAGCGTGGACAGTAAGCATGAAGCTTTCTTT. Translating it yields CASSVDSKHEAFF. The chain has TRBV9 and TRBJ1-1; TRBD1 might be the D (6 bases). V was trimmed by 2 bases and J by 7 bases, leaving 12 bases between them. Germline V gene data show CDR1 as SGDLS and CDR2 as YYNGEE. The CDR3 covers 13 residues.

The V call is TRBV29-1, the J call TRBJ2-1; 7 bases match TRBD2. CDR1 and CDR2 (germline): SQVTM, ANQGSEA. The CDR3 has 13 amino acids. With 6 bases clipped from V and 7 bases from J, the junction kept 9 bases outside the gene matches. The CDR3 sequence is CSVAGRAGNEQFF. The CDR3, as DNA: TGCAGCGTGGCGGGACGAGCGGGGAATGAGCAGTTCTTC.

This clone was counted a single time. This chain connects TRBV7-2 to TRBJ1-5; no definite D call. Germline loops: CDR1 SGHTA, CDR2 FQGNSA. The CDR3 spans 13 residues. Trimming left V 7 bases short and J 12 bases short, with 19 bases between. CDR3: CASTLLGGGDQHF. The CDR3 nucleotides are TGTGCCAGCACCCTCCTCGGAGGTGGGGACCAGCATTTT.

The chain uses TRBV28 and TRBJ2-2, with D perhaps TRBD2 (6 bases). The V gene lost 3 bases and the J gene lost 1 base, with 9 bases spanning the gap. CDR3 length: 15 amino acids. Germline values: CDR1 MDHEN, CDR2 SYDVKM. CDR3 nucleotide sequence: TGTGCCAGCAGTTTGGCGGGGATGAACACCGGGGAGCTGTTTTTT. It yields the protein CASSLAGMNTGELFF.

The V and J genes are TRBV5-4 and TRBJ1-2, with 8 bases that match TRBD1. CDR1 SGHNT and CDR2 YYREEE come from the germline V gene (reference sequence). CDR3 length: 17 amino acids. Unmatched junction bases numbered 16, after V lost 7 bases and J lost 2 bases. CDR3 loop: CASSKPKTGEGNYGYTF. CDR3 sequence (DNA): TGTGCCAGCTCAAAACCCAAGACAGGGGAAGGGAACTATGGCTACACCTTC.

The rearrangement uses TRBV12-5 and TRBJ2-2; weak D call: TRBD1 (5 bases). Trimming removed 6 bases at V and 3 bases at J, with 11 bases between. Germline CDR1 LGHNT, CDR2 FRNRAP. The CDR3 runs 14 residues. This CDR3 is CASGFDSYTGELFF. For the CDR3, the DNA is TGTGCTAGTGGATTCGACAGCTACACCGGGGAGCTGTTTTTT.

Points on this clone: Given a much more abundant clone one base away, this may be a read error. The same CDR3 also results from other DNA sequences found in this sample. In DNA, the CDR3 is TGTGCCAGCAGCTTTAGCGGGAGTACAGATACGCAGTATTTT. Translation: CASSFSGSTDTQYF. The chain carries TRBV5-6 and TRBJ2-3; 9 positions agree with TRBD2. Germline values: CDR1 SGHDT, CDR2 YYEEEE. The CDR3 runs to 14 residues. J was trimmed by 3 bases and V by 2 bases; bases with no gene match: 1.

The chain joins TRBV5-6 to TRBJ2-7; 14 bases line up with TRBD2. Losses at the gene ends were 4 bases for V and 3 bases for J; bases not matched to a gene: 12. CDR3 size: 18 residues. Germline CDR1 is SGHDT and CDR2 is YYEEEE. The DNA of the CDR3 is TGTGCCAGCAGCCCAACCCCGGGACTAGCGGGAGCAGGCTACGAGCAGTACTTC. It encodes CASSPTPGLAGAGYEQYF.

The DNA of the CDR3 is TGTGCCAGCAGCTGGAAAACCGGGACTATTGAGTCCGAGCAGTACTTC. This translates into CASSWKTGTIESEQYF. The chain recombines TRBV5-4 with TRBJ2-7; TRBD2 agrees at 7 bases. The CDR3 covers 16 residues. Germline CDR1 SGHNT, CDR2 YYREEE (reference sequence). Germline trimming cut 3 bases from V and 6 bases from J; bases unmatched to any gene: 15.

V is TRBV10-3 and J is TRBJ1-2; D remains ambiguous. Germline-derived CDR1 and CDR2 are ENHRY and SYGVKD. V lost 5 bases to trimming and J lost 3 bases, with 19 bases between them. The CDR3 is made up of 16 amino acids. CDR3 DNA: TGTGCCATCAGTTCGGCGTTTACACCTACAGACTATGGCTACACCTTC. It is translated as CAISSAFTPTDYGYTF.

The chain has TRBV12-5 and TRBJ1-2; no definite D call. Germline V gene sequence: CDR1 LGHNT, CDR2 FRNRAP. V lost 6 bases, J lost 8 bases, and 13 bases lay in between. The CDR3 loop spans 12 amino acids. In DNA form, the CDR3 reads TGTGCTAGTGGACCGTATACGGTGGGCTACACCTTC. Its translation is CASGPYTVGYTF.

The chain has TRBV30 and TRBJ2-5; a possible D gene is TRBD1 (8 bases). Per germline, CDR1 GTSNPN and CDR2 SVGIG (reference sequence). The CDR3 sequence is 14 residues long. Trimming shortened V by 2 bases and J by 5 bases, and 15 bases separated the two germline ends. Here the CDR3 reads CAWSTGGGYETQYF. The CDR3 DNA follows: TGTGCCTGGAGTACAGGGGGGGGCTATGAGACCCAGTACTTC.

The chain couples TRBV7-3 to TRBJ2-7; TRBD2 aligns across 8 bases. With 5 bases clipped from V and 2 bases from J, the junction kept 11 bases outside the gene matches. CDR3 size: 16 residues. CDR1 SGHTA and CDR2 FQGTGA come from the germline V gene. CDR3 coding DNA: TGTGCCAGCAGCCCTCTTTTGGGCGGGAGGCCCTACGAGCAGTACTTC. Translated, it gives CASSPLLGGRPYEQYF.

The chain carries TRBV6-5 and TRBJ2-7, with 7 bases matching TRBD2. Germline V gives CDR1 MNHEY, CDR2 SVGAGI. Trimming cost V 4 bases and J 3 bases; bases outside gene matches: 9. This CDR3 has 15 residues. CDR3 sequence (DNA): TGTGCCAGCAGTTCCACCCCTAGCGGAAGCTACGAGCAGTACTTC. It is translated as CASSSTPSGSYEQYF.

This clone was observed a few times. The chain carries TRBV28 and TRBJ1-1; 7 nucleotides align to TRBD1. This CDR3 has 16 amino acids. Germline assignment: CDR1 MDHEN and CDR2 SYDVKM. V gave up 6 bases and J gave up 5 bases; unmatched junction bases: 15. The chain's CDR3 is CASSTAGGEGRTEAFF. CDR3 DNA: TGTGCCAGCAGCACCGCAGGGGGTGAGGGACGAACTGAAGCTTTCTTT.

The rearrangement links TRBV5-1 to TRBJ2-7; 9 bases line up with TRBD1. Per germline, CDR1 SGHRS and CDR2 YFSETQ. V lost 4 bases, J lost 3 bases, and 8 bases stayed unmatched. There are 15 residues in the CDR3. The CDR3: CASSRRQGGHYEQYF. The CDR3 coding sequence is TGCGCCAGCAGCCGTAGACAGGGGGGGCACTACGAGCAGTACTTC. The variable domain in full, with the rest retrieved from reference TRBV5-1 and TRBJ2-7, is KAGVTQTPRYLIKTRGQQVTLSCSPISGHRSVSWYQQTPGQGLQFLFEYFSETQRNKGNFPGRFSGRQFSNSRSEMNVSTLELGDSALYLCASSRRQGGHYEQYFGPGTRLTVT.

This chain uses TRBV7-3 with TRBJ2-3; 13 nucleotides line up with TRBD2. Germline CDR1 reads SGHTA; CDR2 reads FQGTGA. The CDR3 is 16 residues long. J gave up 5 bases and V 4 bases, and 6 bases lay outside the gene matches. The CDR3, as DNA: TGTGCCAGCAGCTCCGGACTAGCGGGAGCATTAGATACGCAGTATTTT. This encodes CASSSGLAGALDTQYF.